This T cell receptor beta chain is from a study of PD-1 blockade in classical Hodgkin lymphoma. Study results and caveats: There was a significant rise in CD4+ TCR diversity by C4D1, with no such rise for CD8+. Patients newly diagnosed and complete responders had comparable baseline diversity.

This clone was counted a few times. Its target is unknown. Time point defined: cycle 4 day 1 (C4D1), after less than seven weeks of nivolumab. Every patient experienced relapse after autologous stem cell transplantation, and brentuximab vedotin exposure varied. Using immunoSEQ multiplex PCR, the repertoire was profiled, and TCRdb retains in-frame clones only, with some absent. This table holds over 15,000 clones, around two thirds found once. The CDR3 has 16 residues. The chain uses TRBV21-1 and TRBJ1-2; the D segment call TRBD1 is taken from the table without a DNA check. TRBV21-1 is a listed pseudogene. This sequence originates from a human donor with classical Hodgkin lymphoma. The sequenced sample was peripheral blood mononuclear cells (PBMCs), obtained before the fourth cycle of nivolumab. The CDR3 sequence: CASSRDRGQAAYGYTF. Here the CDR3 DNA reads TGTGCCAGCAGCAGGGACAGGGGGCAAGCGGCTTATGGCTACACCTTC.